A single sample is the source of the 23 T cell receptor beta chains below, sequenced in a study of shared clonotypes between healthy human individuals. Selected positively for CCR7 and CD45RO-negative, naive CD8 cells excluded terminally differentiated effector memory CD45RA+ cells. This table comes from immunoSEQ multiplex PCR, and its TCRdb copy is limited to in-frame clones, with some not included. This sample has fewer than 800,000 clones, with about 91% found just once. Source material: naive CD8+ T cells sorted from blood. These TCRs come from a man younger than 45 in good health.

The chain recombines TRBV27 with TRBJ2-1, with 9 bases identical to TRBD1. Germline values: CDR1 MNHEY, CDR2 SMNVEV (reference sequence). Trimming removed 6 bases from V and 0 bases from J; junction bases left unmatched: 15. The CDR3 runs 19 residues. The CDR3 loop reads CASRNSGTGFPSSYNEQFF. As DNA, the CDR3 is TGTGCCAGCAGAAATTCCGGGACAGGGTTCCCTAGCTCCTACAATGAGCAGTTCTTC.

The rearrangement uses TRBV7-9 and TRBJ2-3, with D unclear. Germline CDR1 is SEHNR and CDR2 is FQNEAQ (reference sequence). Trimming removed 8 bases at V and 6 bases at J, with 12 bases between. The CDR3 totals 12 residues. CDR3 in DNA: TGTGCCAGCTGCCTAAACCCCGATACGCAGTATTTT. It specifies CASCLNPDTQYF. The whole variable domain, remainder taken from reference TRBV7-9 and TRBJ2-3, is DTGVSQNPRHKITKRGQNVTFRCDPISEHNRLYWYRQTLGQGPEFLTYFQNEAQLEKSRLLSDRFSAERPKGSFSTLEIQRTEQGDSAMYLCASCLNPDTQYFGPGTRLTVL.

The CDR3 region has the DNA TGTGCCAGCAGAGACAGTTATAGCAATCAGCCCCAGCATTTT. Encoded protein: CASRDSYSNQPQHF. The chain couples TRBV28 to TRBJ1-5, with a possible D match to TRBD1 (5 bases). This CDR3 is built from 14 residues. Germline V gives CDR1 MDHEN, CDR2 SYDVKM. V was trimmed by 6 bases and J by 0 bases, leaving 9 bases between them.

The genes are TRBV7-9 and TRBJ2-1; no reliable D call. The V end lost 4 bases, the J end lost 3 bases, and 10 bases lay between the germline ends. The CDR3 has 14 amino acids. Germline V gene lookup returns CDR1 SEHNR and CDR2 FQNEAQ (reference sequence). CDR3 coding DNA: TGTGCCAGCAGCTCACCGAACCTCTACAATGAGCAGTTCTTC. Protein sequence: CASSSPNLYNEQFF.

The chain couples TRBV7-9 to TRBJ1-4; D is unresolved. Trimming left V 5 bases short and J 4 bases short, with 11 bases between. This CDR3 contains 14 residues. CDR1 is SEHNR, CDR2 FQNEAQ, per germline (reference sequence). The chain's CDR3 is CASSPDGFNEKLFF. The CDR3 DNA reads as TGTGCCAGCAGCCCGGACGGGTTTAATGAAAAACTGTTTTTT.

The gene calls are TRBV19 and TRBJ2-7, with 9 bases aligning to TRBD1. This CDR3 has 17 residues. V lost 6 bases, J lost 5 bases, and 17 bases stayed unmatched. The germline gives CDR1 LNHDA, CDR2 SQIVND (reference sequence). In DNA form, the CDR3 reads TGTGCCAGTAGGGATGGCCCACCGGGACAGGGTAAAGACGAGCAGTACTTC. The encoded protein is CASRDGPPGQGKDEQYF. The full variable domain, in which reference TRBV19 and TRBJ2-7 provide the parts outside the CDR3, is DGGITQSPKYLFRKEGQNVTLSCEQNLNHDAMYWYRQDPGQGLRLIYYSQIVNDFQKGDIAEGYSVSREKKESFPLTVTSAQKNPTAFYLCASRDGPPGQGKDEQYFGPGTRLTVT.

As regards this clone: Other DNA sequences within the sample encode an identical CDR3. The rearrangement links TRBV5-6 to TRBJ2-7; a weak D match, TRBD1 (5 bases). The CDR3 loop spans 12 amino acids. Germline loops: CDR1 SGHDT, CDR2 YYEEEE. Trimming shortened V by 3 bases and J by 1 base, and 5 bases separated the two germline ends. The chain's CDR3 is CASSSGSYEQYF. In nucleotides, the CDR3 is TGTGCCAGCAGCTCAGGGTCCTACGAGCAGTACTTC.

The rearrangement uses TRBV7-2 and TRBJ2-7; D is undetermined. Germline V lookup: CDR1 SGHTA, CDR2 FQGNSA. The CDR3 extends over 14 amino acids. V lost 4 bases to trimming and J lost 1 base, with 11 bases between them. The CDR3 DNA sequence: TGTGCCAGCAGCTCCCCGGGCGGATCCTACGAGCAGTACTTC. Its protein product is CASSSPGGSYEQYF.

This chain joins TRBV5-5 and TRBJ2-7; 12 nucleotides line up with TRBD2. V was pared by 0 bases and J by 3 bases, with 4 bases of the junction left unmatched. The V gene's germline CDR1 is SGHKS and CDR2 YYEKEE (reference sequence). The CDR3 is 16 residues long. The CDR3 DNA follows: TGTGCCAGCAGCTTGGGGACTAGCGGGACGTTCTACGAGCAGTACTTC. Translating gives CASSLGTSGTFYEQYF.

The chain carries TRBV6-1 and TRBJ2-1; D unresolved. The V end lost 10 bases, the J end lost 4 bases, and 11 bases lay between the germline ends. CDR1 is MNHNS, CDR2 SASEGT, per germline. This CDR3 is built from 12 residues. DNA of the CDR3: TGTGCCACCCACGACGGGTACAATGAGCAGTTCTTC. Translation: CATHDGYNEQFF.

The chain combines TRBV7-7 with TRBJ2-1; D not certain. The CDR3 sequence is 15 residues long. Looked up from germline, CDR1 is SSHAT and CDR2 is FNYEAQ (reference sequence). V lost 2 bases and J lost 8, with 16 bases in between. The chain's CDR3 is CASSLSLTERHEQFF. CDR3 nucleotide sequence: TGTGCCAGCAGCTTAAGTCTTACTGAGCGTCATGAGCAGTTCTTC.

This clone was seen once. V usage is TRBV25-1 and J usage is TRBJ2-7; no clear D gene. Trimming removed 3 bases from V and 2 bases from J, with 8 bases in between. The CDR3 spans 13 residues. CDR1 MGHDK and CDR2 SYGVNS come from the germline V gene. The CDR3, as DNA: TGTGCCAGCAGTGACAACTCAGCCTACGAGCAGTACTTC. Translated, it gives CASSDNSAYEQYF.

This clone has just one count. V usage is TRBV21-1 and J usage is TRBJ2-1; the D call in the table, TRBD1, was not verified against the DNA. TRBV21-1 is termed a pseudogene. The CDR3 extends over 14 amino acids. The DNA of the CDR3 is TGTGCCAGCAGCATTCACAGACCCGTTTTGGAGCAGTTCTTC. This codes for CASSIHRPVLEQFF.

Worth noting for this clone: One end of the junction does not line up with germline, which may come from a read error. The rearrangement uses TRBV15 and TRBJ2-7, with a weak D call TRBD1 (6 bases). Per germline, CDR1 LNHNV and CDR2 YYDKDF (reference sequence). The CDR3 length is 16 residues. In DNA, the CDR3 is TGTGCCACCAGCGGAGACCGGGACACCCTAGGCCACGAGCAGTACTTC. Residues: CATSGDRDTLGHEQYF.

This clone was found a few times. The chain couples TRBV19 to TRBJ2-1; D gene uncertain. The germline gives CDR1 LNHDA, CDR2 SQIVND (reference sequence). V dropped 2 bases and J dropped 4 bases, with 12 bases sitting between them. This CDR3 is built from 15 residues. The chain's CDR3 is CASSIRPAGYNEQFF. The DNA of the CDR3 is TGTGCCAGTAGTATAAGGCCTGCTGGGTACAATGAGCAGTTCTTC.

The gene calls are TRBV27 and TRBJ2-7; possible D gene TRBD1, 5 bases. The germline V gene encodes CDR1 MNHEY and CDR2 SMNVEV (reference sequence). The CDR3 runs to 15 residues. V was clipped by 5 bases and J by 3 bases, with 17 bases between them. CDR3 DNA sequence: TGTGCCAGCAGTGCTAGGGGAAACCTATTCTACGAGCAGTACTTC. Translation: CASSARGNLFYEQYF.

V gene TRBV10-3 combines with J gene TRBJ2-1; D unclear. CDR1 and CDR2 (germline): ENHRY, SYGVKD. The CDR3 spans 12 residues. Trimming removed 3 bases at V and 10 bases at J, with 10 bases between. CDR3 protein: CAISDGSKEQFF. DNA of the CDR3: TGTGCCATCAGTGACGGTAGCAAGGAGCAGTTCTTC.

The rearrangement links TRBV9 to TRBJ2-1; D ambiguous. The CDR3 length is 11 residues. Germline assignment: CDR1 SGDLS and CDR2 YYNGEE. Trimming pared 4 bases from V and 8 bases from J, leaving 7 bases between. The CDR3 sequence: CASSPAYEQFF. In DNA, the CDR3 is TGTGCCAGCAGCCCGGCCTATGAGCAGTTCTTC.

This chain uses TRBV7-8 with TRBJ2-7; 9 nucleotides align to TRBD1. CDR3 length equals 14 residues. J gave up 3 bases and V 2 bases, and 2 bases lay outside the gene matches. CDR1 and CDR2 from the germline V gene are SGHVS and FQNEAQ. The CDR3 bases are TGTGCCAGCAGCTTACCGGACAGGGGCTACGAGCAGTACTTC. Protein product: CASSLPDRGYEQYF.

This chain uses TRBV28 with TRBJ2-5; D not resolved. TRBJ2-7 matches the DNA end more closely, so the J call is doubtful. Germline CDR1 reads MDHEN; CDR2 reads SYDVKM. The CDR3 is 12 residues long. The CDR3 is CASSLRAYEQYF. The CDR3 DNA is TGTGCCAGCAGTTTACGAGCCTACGAGCAGTACTTC.

Here the CDR3 DNA reads TGTGCCAGCAGTTACAAGAGGGCGGGCTCCTACGAGCAGTACTTC. Translating it yields CASSYKRAGSYEQYF. The chain carries TRBV6-5 and TRBJ2-7; tentatively, D is TRBD2 (5 bases). The CDR3 has 15 residues. The germline gives CDR1 MNHEY, CDR2 SVGAGI. Deletions cut 2 bases from V and 0 bases from J, with 11 bases between.

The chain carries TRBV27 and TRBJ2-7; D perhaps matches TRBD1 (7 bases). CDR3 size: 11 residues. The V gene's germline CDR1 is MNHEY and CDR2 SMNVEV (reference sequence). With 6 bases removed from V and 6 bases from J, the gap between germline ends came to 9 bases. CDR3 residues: CASSQGGEQYF. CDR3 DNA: TGTGCCAGCAGCCAGGGGGGCGAGCAGTACTTC.

The DNA for the CDR3 is TGTGCCAGCAGTTACTCGACAGGGATGAACACTGAAGCTTTCTTT. Its protein product is CASSYSTGMNTEAFF. This chain links TRBV6-6 with TRBJ1-1; 7 bases align to TRBD1. Trimming cost V 0 bases and J 0 bases; bases outside gene matches: 1. Per the germline V gene, CDR1 is MNHNY and CDR2 is SVGAGI (reference sequence). There are 15 residues in the CDR3.